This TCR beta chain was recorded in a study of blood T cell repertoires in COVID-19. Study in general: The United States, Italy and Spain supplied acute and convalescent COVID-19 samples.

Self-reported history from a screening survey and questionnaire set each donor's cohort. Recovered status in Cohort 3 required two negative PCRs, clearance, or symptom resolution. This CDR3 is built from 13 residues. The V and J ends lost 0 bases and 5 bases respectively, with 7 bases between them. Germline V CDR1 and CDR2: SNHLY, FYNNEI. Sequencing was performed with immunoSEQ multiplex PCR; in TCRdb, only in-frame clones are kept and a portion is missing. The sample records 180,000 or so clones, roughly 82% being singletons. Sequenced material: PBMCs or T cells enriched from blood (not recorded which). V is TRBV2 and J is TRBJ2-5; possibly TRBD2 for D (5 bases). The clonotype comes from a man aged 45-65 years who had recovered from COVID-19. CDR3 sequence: CASSEASAETQYF. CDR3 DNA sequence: TGTGCCAGCAGTGAAGCTAGCGCGGAGACCCAGTACTTC.